A selection of T cell receptor beta chains follows, all from one sample in a study of blood T cell repertoires in COVID-19. Assay: immunoSEQ multiplex PCR; the TCRdb copy retains only in-frame clones and omits some. The sample has tens of thousands of clones; 80% to 90% are singletons. What was sequenced was peripheral blood. These receptors were taken from a woman over 75 with COVID-19, enrolled during active disease. Both conserved end residues are trimmed from each CDR3.

TRBV6-5	TRBJ1-6	ASNTFSPLH
TRBV10-3	TRBJ2-7	AISEGRGQGGYEQY
TRBV9	TRBJ2-1	ASSVGGQASYNEQF
TRBV9	TRBJ1-3	ASSPRVGGSGNTIY
TRBV24-1	TRBJ2-1	ATSDLGGGPDNEQF
TRBV7-9	TRBJ1-2	ASSLGVLSGYGYT
TRBV9	TRBJ1-6	ASSVEAGSGTLH
TRBV24-1	TRBJ2-2	ATSDPSHRVHTNTGELF
TRBV15	TRBJ2-7	ATSSELAGPYEQY
TRBV7-8	TRBJ2-3	ASSWVSGAGYTQY
TRBV7-2	TRBJ1-6	ASSTRAGSETSSPLH
TRBV6-2/TRBV6-3	TRBJ2-3	ASSKLAGSTDTQY
TRBV11-2	TRBJ1-2	ASSLDRKDYGYT
TRBV6-2/TRBV6-3	TRBJ2-7	ASSYERYTSYEQY
TRBV6-6	TRBJ1-2	ASTRSDRGTGYT
TRBV11-3	TRBJ2-5	ASSFYGETQY
TRBV9	TRBJ2-7	ASSVGGDRVGEQY
TRBV6-2/TRBV6-3	TRBJ2-1	ASSYSSGRTNEQF
TRBV7-2	TRBJ2-3	ASSKTRDRGTDTQY
TRBV6-6	TRBJ1-5	ASSGPNQPQH
TRBV18	TRBJ2-1	ASSPPGNSGGGEQF
TRBV19	TRBJ1-1	ASSRRRDRGPYTEAF
TRBV5-1	TRBJ1-2	ASSFGTANYGYT
TRBV5-6	TRBJ1-5	ASSRGLGNSNQPQH
TRBV9	TRBJ2-3	ASSVSTDTQY
TRBV14	TRBJ1-6	ASSLRTGLNSPLH
TRBV5-1	TRBJ2-1	ASSLRTVEDEQF
TRBV24-1	TRBJ2-5	ATSDPGTAPKTQY
TRBV3-1/TRBV3-2	TRBJ2-1	ASSHSSGGGHEQF
TRBV7-2	TRBJ1-3	ASSPPGQGVGNTIY
TRBV4-2	TRBJ1-1	ASSQPTGGAEAF
TRBV27	TRBJ2-5	ASSSRGQETQY
TRBV19	TRBJ1-1	ASSTSLHTEAF
TRBV10-1	TRBJ2-1	ASSESGGLAGLNYNEQF
TRBV5-8	TRBJ1-2	ASSLRGYGYT
TRBV7-3	TRBJ1-1	ASSTGQGGRTEAF
TRBV7-8	TRBJ2-7	ASSFSDRPSYEQY
TRBV7-7	TRBJ2-5	ASSPTSGQETQY
TRBV7-2	TRBJ2-2	ASSFAYRGSGELF
TRBV5-1	TRBJ1-2	ASSTRTGPPSNYGYT
TRBV6-1	TRBJ2-3	ASSEGPGLAGGDTQY